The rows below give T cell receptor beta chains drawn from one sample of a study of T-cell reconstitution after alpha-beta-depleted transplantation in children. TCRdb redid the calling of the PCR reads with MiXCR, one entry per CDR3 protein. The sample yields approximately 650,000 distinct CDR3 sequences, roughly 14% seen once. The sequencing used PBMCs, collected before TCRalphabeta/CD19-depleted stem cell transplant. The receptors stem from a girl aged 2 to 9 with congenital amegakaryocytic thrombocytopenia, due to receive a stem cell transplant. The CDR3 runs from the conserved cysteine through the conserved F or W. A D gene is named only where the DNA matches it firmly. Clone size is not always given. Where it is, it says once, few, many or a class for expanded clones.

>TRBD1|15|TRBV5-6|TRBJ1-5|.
CASSGTGGWNQPQHF
TGTGCCAGCAGCGGGACAGGGGGCTGGAATCAGCCCCAGCATTTT
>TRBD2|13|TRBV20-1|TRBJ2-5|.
CSARASGIETQYF
TGCAGTGCTAGAGCTAGCGGGATCGAGACCCAGTACTTC
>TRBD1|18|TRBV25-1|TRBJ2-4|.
CASSGPGQGHLAKNIQYF
TGTGCCAGCAGTGGACCGGGACAGGGCCATCTAGCCAAAAACATTCAGTACTTC
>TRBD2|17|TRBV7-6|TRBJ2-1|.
CASSQAVLAGERDEQFF
TGTGCCAGCAGCCAAGCGGTACTAGCGGGAGAACGAGATGAGCAGTTCTTC
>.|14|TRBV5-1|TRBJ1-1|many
CASSLQLAGGEAFF
TGCGCCAGCAGCCTCCAACTCGCGGGGGGTGAAGCTTTCTTT
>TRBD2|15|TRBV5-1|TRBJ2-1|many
CASSSLAGEVDEQFF
TGCGCCAGCAGCTCACTAGCGGGAGAGGTGGATGAGCAGTTCTTC
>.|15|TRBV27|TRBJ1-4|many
CASSLYGRLNEKLFF
TGTGCCAGCAGTTTATACGGTAGACTGAATGAAAAACTGTTTTTT
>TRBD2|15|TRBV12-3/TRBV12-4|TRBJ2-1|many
CASRPGLAHYNEQFF
TGTGCCAGCAGACCGGGACTAGCGCATTACAATGAGCAGTTCTTC
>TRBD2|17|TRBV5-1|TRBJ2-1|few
CASSLPAGGISYNEQFF
TGCGCCAGCAGCTTACCAGCGGGAGGTATCTCCTACAATGAGCAGTTCTTC
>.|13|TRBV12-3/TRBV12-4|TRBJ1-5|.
CASSFAENQPQHF
TGTGCCAGCAGTTTCGCTGAAAATCAGCCCCAGCATTTT
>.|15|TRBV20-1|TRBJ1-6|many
CSAITIRVPNSPLHF
TGCAGTGCTATCACAATAAGGGTACCTAATTCACCCCTCCACTTT
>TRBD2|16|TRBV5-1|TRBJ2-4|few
CASSPQGGLAINIQYF
TGCGCCAGCAGCCCCCAAGGGGGACTAGCGATAAACATTCAGTACTTC
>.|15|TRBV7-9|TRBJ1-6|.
CASSFPSSDNSPLHF
TGTGCCAGCAGCTTCCCTAGTTCCGATAATTCACCCCTCCACTTT
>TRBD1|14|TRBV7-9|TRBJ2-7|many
CALDQGANSYEQYF
TGTGCACTCGACCAGGGGGCAAACTCCTACGAGCAGTACTTC
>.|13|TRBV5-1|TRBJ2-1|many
CASSLATNNEQFF
TGCGCCAGCAGCTTGGCCACAAACAATGAGCAGTTCTTC
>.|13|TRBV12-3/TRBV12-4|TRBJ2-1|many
CATRDGGLAEQFF
TGTGCCACCCGGGACGGTGGGCTGGCTGAGCAGTTCTTC
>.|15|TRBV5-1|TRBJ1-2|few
CASSVRTEANYGYTF
TGCGCCAGCAGCGTCAGGACAGAGGCTAACTATGGCTACACCTTC
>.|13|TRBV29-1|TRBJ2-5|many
CSGNSDPRETQYF
TGCAGCGGGAACTCTGACCCGAGGGAGACCCAGTACTTC
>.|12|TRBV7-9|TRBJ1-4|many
CASTQGNEKLFF
TGTGCCAGCACCCAGGGGAATGAAAAACTGTTTTTT
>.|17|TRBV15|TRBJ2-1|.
CATSPPGIGRTGFEQFF
TGTGCCACCAGCCCCCCGGGGATCGGGCGAACAGGGTTTGAGCAGTTCTTC
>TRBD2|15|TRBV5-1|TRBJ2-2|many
CASSLGGSTAGELFF
TGCGCCAGCAGCTTAGGCGGGAGTACGGCCGGGGAGCTGTTTTTT
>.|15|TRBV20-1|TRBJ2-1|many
CSARDFLRSDNEQFF
TGCAGTGCTAGAGATTTCCTTCGGAGCGACAATGAGCAGTTCTTC
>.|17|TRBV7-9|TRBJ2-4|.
CASSPSLAGGAKNIQYF
TGTGCCAGCAGCCCTAGTTTAGCTGGAGGTGCCAAAAACATTCAGTACTTC
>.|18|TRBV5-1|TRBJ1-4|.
CASSPRGQGFGTNEKLFF
TGCGCCAGCAGCCCAAGAGGGCAGGGCTTCGGGACTAATGAAAAACTGTTTTTT
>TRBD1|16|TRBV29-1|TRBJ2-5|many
CSVEEQIRDSEETQYF
TGCAGCGTTGAAGAACAAATACGGGACAGCGAAGAGACCCAGTACTTC
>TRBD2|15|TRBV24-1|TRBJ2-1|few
CATSGRGDSYNEQFF
TGTGCCACCAGCGGACGGGGGGACTCCTACAATGAGCAGTTCTTC
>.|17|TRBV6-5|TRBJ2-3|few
CASSYFPRDNSPDTQYF
TGTGCCAGCAGTTACTTTCCCCGGGACAACAGTCCAGATACGCAGTATTTT
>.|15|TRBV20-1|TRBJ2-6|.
CSARESRSGANVLTF
TGCAGTGCTAGAGAGTCCCGCTCTGGGGCCAACGTCCTGACTTTC
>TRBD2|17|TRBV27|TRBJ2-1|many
CASSLWLRAGKGREQFF
TGTGCCAGCAGTTTATGGCTCCGAGCGGGAAAAGGGAGGGAGCAGTTCTTC
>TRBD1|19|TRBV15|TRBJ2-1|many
CATSSSSQGTGGINNEQFF
TGTGCCACCAGCTCCAGTTCCCAAGGCACAGGGGGAATAAACAATGAGCAGTTCTTC
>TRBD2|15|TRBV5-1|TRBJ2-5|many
CASSLLAGSQETQYF
TGCGCCAGCAGCTTACTAGCGGGATCCCAAGAGACCCAGTACTTC
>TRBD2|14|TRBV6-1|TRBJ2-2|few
CASRTLAHTGELFF
TGTGCCAGCAGGACACTAGCGCACACCGGGGAGCTGTTTTTT
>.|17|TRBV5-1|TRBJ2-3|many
CASSFLETGSSTDAQYF
TGCGCCAGCAGCTTTTTGGAGACGGGATCCAGCACAGATGCGCAGTATTTT
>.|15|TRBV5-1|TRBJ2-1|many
CASSLRASSYNEQFF
TGCGCCAGCAGCTTGCGGGCTAGCTCCTACAATGAGCAGTTCTTC
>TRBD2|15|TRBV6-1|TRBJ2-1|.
CASTFSGNSYNEQFF
TGTGCCAGCACCTTTAGCGGGAACTCCTACAATGAGCAGTTCTTC
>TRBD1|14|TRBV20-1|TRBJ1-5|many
CSATDGQGYQPQHF
TGCAGTGCTACCGATGGACAGGGTTATCAGCCCCAGCATTTT
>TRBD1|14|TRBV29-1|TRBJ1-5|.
CSVGSGGVNQPQHF
TGCAGCGTTGGTTCAGGGGGGGTGAATCAGCCCCAGCATTTT
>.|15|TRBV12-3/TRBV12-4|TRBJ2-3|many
CASSFVGHSTDTQYF
TGTGCCAGCAGTTTTGTCGGGCATAGCACAGATACGCAGTATTTT
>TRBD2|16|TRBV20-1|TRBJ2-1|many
CSASRDGGRRFSEQFF
TGCAGTGCTAGCCGAGATGGCGGGAGAAGGTTCAGTGAGCAGTTCTTC
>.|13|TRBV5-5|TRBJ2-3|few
CASKPGNTDTQYF
TGTGCCAGCAAGCCAGGGAACACAGATACGCAGTATTTT
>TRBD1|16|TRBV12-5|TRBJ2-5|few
CASGSDRDLSGETQYF
TGTGCTAGTGGTTCCGACAGGGACCTGTCGGGAGAGACCCAGTACTTC
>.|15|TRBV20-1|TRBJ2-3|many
CRGRDAIGEPDTQYF
TGCAGGGGGCGGGACGCGATAGGGGAACCAGATACGCAGTATTTT
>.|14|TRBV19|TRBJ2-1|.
CASKGTGTHNEQFF
TGTGCCAGTAAAGGAACGGGGACTCACAATGAGCAGTTCTTC
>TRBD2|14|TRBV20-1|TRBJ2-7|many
CSATGTSGYYEQYF
TGCAGTGCCACTGGGACTAGCGGATACTACGAGCAGTACTTC
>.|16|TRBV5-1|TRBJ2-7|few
CASSSRGGQSSYEQYF
TGCGCCAGCAGCTCACGTGGGGGGCAGAGCTCCTACGAGCAGTACTTC